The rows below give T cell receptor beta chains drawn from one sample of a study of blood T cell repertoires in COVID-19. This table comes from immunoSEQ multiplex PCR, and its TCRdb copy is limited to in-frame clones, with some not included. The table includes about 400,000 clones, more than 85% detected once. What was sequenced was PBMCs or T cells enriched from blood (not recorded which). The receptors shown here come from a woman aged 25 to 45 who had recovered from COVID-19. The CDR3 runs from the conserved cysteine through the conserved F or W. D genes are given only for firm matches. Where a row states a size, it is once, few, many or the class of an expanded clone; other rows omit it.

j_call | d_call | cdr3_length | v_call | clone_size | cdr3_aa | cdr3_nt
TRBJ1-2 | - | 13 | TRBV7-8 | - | CASSLSGWDGYTF | TGTGCCAGCAGCTTATCAGGGTGGGATGGCTACACCTTC
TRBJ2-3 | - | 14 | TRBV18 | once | CASSQALLTDTQYF | TGTGCCAGCTCACAAGCCCTCCTAACAGATACGCAGTATTTT
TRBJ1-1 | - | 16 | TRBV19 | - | CASSRLRTGMNTEAFF | TGTGCCAGTAGTAGATTAAGGACGGGGATGAACACTGAAGCTTTCTTT
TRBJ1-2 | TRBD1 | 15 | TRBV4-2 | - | CASSQTGGYGYGYTF | TGTGCCAGCTCCCAGACAGGGGGCTACGGCTATGGCTACACCTTC
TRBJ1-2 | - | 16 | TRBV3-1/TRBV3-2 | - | CASSQAPSGRVYGYTF | TGTGCCAGCAGCCAAGCCCCCTCGGGCAGGGTCTATGGCTACACCTTC
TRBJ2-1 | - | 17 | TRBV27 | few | CASSPEPTWRSGNEQFF | TGTGCCAGCAGTCCCGAACCTACATGGCGGTCGGGCAATGAGCAGTTCTTC
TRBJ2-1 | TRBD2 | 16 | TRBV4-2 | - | CASSQGSSGPYNEQFF | TGTGCCAGCAGCCAAGGATCTAGCGGACCCTACAATGAGCAGTTCTTC
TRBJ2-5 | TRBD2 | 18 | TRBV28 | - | CASSHGLAGVQATETQYF | TGTGCCAGCAGTCATGGACTAGCGGGAGTGCAGGCCACTGAGACCCAGTACTTC
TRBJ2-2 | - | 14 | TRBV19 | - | CASSNQGTAGELFF | TGTGCCAGTAGTAATCAGGGGACGGCCGGGGAGCTGTTTTTT
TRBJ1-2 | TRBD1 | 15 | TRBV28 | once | CASSSGQGGHYGYTF | TGTGCCAGCAGTTCCGGACAGGGAGGCCACTATGGCTACACCTTC
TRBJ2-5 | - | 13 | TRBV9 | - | CASSAYREETQYF | TGTGCCAGCAGCGCATACAGGGAAGAGACCCAGTACTTC
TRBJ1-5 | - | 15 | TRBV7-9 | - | CASSLARDSNQPQHF | TGTGCCAGCAGCTTAGCACGGGATAGCAATCAGCCCCAGCATTTT
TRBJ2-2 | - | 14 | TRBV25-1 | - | CASSDRGGTGELFF | TGTGCCAGCAGTGACAGGGGAGGGACCGGGGAGCTGTTTTTT
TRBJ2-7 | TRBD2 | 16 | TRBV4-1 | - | CASSQVGASGIYEQYF | TGCGCCAGCAGCCAAGTCGGGGCTAGCGGTATCTACGAGCAGTACTTC
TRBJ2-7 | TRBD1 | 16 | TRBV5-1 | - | CASSLWPGQGTGEQYF | TGCGCCAGCAGTCTGTGGCCGGGACAGGGGACTGGCGAGCAGTACTTC
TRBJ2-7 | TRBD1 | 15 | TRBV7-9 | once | CASSWSGQGAGEQYF | TGTGCCAGCAGCTGGTCGGGACAGGGGGCTGGGGAGCAGTACTTC
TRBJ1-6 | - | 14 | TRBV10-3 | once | CAISELGANSPLHF | TGTGCCATCAGTGAGCTAGGGGCAAATTCACCCCTCCACTTT
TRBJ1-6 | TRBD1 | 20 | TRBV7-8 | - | CASSSPLGTALENYNSPLHF | TGTGCCAGCAGCTCGCCCCTCGGGACAGCCCTCGAAAACTATAATTCACCCCTCCACTTT
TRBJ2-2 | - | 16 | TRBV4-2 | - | CASSQEGGGNTGELFF | TGTGCCAGCAGCCAAGAAGGAGGGGGCAACACCGGGGAGCTGTTTTTT
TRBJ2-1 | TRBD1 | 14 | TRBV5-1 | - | CASSPTGLSDEQFF | TGCGCCAGCAGCCCGACAGGGCTTAGTGATGAGCAGTTCTTC
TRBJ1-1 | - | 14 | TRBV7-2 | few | CASSSGYGNTEAFF | TGTGCCAGCAGCTCGGGATACGGGAACACTGAAGCTTTCTTT
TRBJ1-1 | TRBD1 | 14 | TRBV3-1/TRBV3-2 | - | CASSTRQGIAEAFF | TGTGCCAGCAGCACCAGACAGGGCATAGCTGAAGCTTTCTTT
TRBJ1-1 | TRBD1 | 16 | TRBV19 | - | CASSIFRTGSTTEAFF | TGTGCCAGTAGTATTTTCCGGACAGGGTCAACCACTGAAGCTTTCTTT
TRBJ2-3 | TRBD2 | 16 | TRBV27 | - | CASSFLAGEALNTQYF | TGTGCCAGCAGCTTCCTAGCGGGAGAGGCTCTAAATACGCAGTATTTT
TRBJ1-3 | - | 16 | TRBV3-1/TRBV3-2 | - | CASSRAPGGFGNTIYF | TGTGCCAGCAGCCGAGCGCCGGGGGGATTTGGAAACACCATATATTTT
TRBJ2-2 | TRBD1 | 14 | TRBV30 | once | CAWRGQGTTGELFF | TGTGCCTGGAGGGGACAGGGGACAACCGGGGAGCTGTTTTTT
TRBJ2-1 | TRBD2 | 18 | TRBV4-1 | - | CASSQESTSGVSYNEQFF | TGCGCCAGCAGCCAAGAAAGCACTAGCGGGGTCTCCTACAATGAGCAGTTCTTC
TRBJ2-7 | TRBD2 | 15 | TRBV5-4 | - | CASSSGLAGPYEQYF | TGTGCCAGCAGCTCGGGACTAGCGGGACCCTACGAGCAGTACTTC
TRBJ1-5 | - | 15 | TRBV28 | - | CASSFGGEDNQPQHF | TGTGCCAGCAGTTTCGGAGGGGAGGACAATCAGCCCCAGCATTTT
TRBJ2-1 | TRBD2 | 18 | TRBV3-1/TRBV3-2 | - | CASSQRGTLSFSYNEQFF | TGTGCCAGCAGCCAGCGGGGGACCCTATCCTTCTCCTACAATGAGCAGTTCTTC
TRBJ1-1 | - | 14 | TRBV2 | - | CASNWAGKGAEAFF | TGTGCCAGCAATTGGGCCGGGAAGGGCGCTGAAGCTTTCTTT
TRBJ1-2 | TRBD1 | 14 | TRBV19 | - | CASSESTGDPGYTF | TGTGCCAGTAGCGAATCGACAGGGGACCCGGGCTACACCTTC
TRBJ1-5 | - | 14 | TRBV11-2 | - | CASSLTGLNQPQHF | TGTGCCAGCAGTTTAACAGGGTTAAATCAGCCCCAGCATTTT
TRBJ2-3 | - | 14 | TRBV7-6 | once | CASSLTGLTDTQYF | TGTGCCAGCAGCTTAACAGGGCTTACAGATACGCAGTATTTT
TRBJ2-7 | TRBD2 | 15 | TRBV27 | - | CASSLFPGGSGEQYF | TGTGCCAGCAGTTTATTTCCGGGAGGATCTGGCGAGCAGTACTTC
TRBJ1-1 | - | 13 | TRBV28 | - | CASNIHTNTEAFF | TGTGCCAGCAACATACACACCAACACTGAAGCTTTCTTT
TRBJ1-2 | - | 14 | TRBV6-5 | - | CASSYYAGNYGYTF | TGTGCCAGCAGTTATTACGCGGGGAACTATGGCTACACCTTC
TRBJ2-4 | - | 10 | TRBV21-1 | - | CASEKGQGYF | TGTGCCAGCGAGAAGGGGCAAGGGTACTTC
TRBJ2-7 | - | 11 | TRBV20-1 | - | CSVASTYEQYF | TGCAGTGTCGCTAGTACCTACGAGCAGTACTTC
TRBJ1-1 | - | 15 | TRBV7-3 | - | CASSLMTGGDTEAFF | TGTGCCAGCAGCTTAATGACGGGGGGAGACACTGAAGCTTTCTTT
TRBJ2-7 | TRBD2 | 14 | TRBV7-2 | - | CASSFAGGEYEQYF | TGTGCCAGCAGCTTTGCGGGAGGTGAATACGAGCAGTACTTC
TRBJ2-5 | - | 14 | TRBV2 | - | CASSGGDEQETQYF | TGTGCCAGCAGTGGGGGGGACGAGCAAGAGACCCAGTACTTC
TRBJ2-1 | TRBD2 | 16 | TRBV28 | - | CASSLSGGSSYNEQFF | TGTGCCAGCAGTCTTAGCGGGGGGAGCTCCTACAATGAGCAGTTCTTC
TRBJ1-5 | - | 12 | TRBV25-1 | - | CASSTGSQPQHF | TGTGCCAGCAGTACGGGGAGTCAGCCCCAGCATTTT
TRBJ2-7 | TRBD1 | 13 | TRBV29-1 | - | CSAQSGTGNEQYF | TGCAGCGCCCAAAGCGGGACAGGGAACGAGCAGTACTTC
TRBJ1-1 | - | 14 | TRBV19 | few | CASSSRAVNTEAFF | TGTGCCAGTAGTTCCAGGGCCGTGAACACTGAAGCTTTCTTT
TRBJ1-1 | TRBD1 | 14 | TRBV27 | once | CASRDRGLNTEAFF | TGTGCCAGCCGAGACAGGGGGCTGAACACTGAAGCTTTCTTT
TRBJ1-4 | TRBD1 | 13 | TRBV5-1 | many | CASSLGQGEKLFF | TGCGCCAGCAGCTTGGGACAGGGTGAAAAACTGTTTTTT
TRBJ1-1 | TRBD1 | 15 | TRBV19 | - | CASRFARQGNTEAFF | TGTGCCAGTAGGTTCGCGAGACAGGGGAACACTGAAGCTTTCTTT
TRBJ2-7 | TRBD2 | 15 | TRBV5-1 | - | CASSSTSGGVSEQYF | TGCGCCAGCAGCTCGACTAGCGGGGGGGTCTCAGAGCAGTACTTC